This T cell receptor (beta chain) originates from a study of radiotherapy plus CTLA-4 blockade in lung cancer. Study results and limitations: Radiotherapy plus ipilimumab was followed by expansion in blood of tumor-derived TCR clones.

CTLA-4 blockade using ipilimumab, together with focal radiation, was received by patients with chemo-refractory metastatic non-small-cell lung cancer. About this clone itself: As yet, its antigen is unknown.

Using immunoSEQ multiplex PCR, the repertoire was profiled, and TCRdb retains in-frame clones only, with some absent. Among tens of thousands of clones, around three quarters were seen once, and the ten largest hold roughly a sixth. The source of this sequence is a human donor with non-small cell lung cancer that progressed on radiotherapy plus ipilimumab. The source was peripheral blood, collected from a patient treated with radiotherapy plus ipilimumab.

The CDR3 here is CASTFFTGELFF. CDR3 nucleotide sequence: TGTGCCAGCACCTTCTTCACCGGGGAGCTGTTTTTT. The rearrangement links TRBV6-1 to TRBJ2-2; D gene unclear. The CDR3 sequence is 12 residues long. Germline-derived CDR1 and CDR2 are MNHNS and SASEGT. The V gene lost 7 bases and the J gene lost 4 bases, with 7 bases spanning the gap.